This T cell receptor beta chain stems from a study of T cell responses to AZD1222 COVID-19 vaccine. Regarding the study as a whole: All repertoire sampling was performed exclusively after the peak T cell response.

Losses at the gene ends were 1 base for V and 2 bases for J; bases not matched to a gene: 9. The CDR3 covers 18 residues. Germline lookup yields CDR1 SEHNR and CDR2 FQNEAQ (reference sequence). Libraries were prepared by immunoSEQ multiplex PCR; TCRdb keeps only in-frame clonotypes and omits some of them. The data hold 120,000 or so clones, with 85% to 90% observed a single time. Concerning this clone itself: Antigen specificity is unknown.

The receptor comes from an adult in good health. Material: peripheral blood, obtained on day 0 of AZD1222 vaccination. This chain uses TRBV7-9 with TRBJ2-5; 11 bases map to TRBD2. The CDR3: CASSLVFTSGGEQETQYF. The CDR3 region has the DNA TGTGCCAGCAGCTTAGTCTTCACTAGCGGGGGCGAACAAGAGACCCAGTACTTC.